This T cell receptor (beta chain) was recovered during a study of cytomegalovirus exposure and HLA in healthy donors. Overall study context: From HLA-typed donors, an early data release held approximately 85 million unique TCRs.

Looked up from germline, CDR1 is SQVTM and CDR2 is ANQGSEA. This CDR3 is built from 14 residues. V was cut by 3 bases and J by 2 bases, with 12 bases left in between. The primer mix had 60 Vbeta and 13 Jbeta primers. Some clones are missing from TCRdb's copy, which holds only in-frame ones; the method was immunoSEQ multiplex PCR. The sample shows 150,000 or so clones, 70% to 90% of them seen only once. Material: PBMCs. This sequence joins TRBV29-1 and TRBJ2-3; maybe TRBD1 (6 bases). This clonotype originated in a man aged 18 to 30 in good health and CMV-seropositive. Here the CDR3 DNA reads TGCAGCGTTGATCGTCAGGGGCCCACAGATACGCAGTATTTT. Amino acid sequence: CSVDRQGPTDTQYF.